The 13 T cell receptor beta chains presented below share a single source sample, sequenced in a study of blood T cell repertoires in COVID-19. The repertoire was sequenced with immunoSEQ multiplex PCR; TCRdb's copy has only in-frame clones and lacks some. The profile shows under 450,000 clones, over 65% of them singletons. The specimen sequenced was peripheral blood. The receptors originated from a human donor with acute or convalescent COVID-19. The donor label of this sample is uncertain.

The V and J genes are TRBV2 and TRBJ1-5; weak D call: TRBD1 (5 bases). V lost 8 bases and J 3 bases, leaving 14 bases between the germline ends. The CDR3 has 14 amino acids. Germline values: CDR1 SNHLY, CDR2 FYNNEI. The CDR3 bases are TGTGCCAGCTCTTCCGACAGACTCAATCAGCCCCAGCATTTT. Translated: CASSSDRLNQPQHF. Full variable domain (remainder filled in from reference TRBV2 and TRBJ1-5): EPEVTQTPSHQVTQMGQEVILRCVPISNHLYFYWYRQILGQKVEFLVSFYNNEISEKSEIFDDQFSVERPDGSNFTLKIRSTKLEDSAMYFCASSSDRLNQPQHFGDGTRLSIL.

This clone appeared a few times. The chain employs TRBV28 and TRBJ1-5; 11 bases map to TRBD1. Germline V gene data show CDR1 as MDHEN and CDR2 as SYDVKM. The CDR3 has 15 amino acids. V was pared by 7 bases and J by 7 bases, with 9 bases of the junction left unmatched. In nucleotides, the CDR3 is TGTGCCAGCACCCCGGGACAGGGGGTTTGGCAGCCCCAGCATTTT. Its protein is CASTPGQGVWQPQHF.

The chain joins TRBV5-6 to TRBJ1-5, with D perhaps matching TRBD1 (5 bases). V was cut by 1 base and J by 2 bases, with 13 bases left in between. This CDR3 contains 16 residues. CDR1 is SGHDT, CDR2 YYEEEE, per germline. CDR3 loop: CASSLRSGWGNQPQHF. For the CDR3, the DNA is TGTGCCAGCAGCTTGAGGTCAGGGTGGGGCAATCAGCCCCAGCATTTT. The full variable domain, its missing parts supplied by reference TRBV5-6 and TRBJ1-5, is DAGVTQSPTHLIKTRGQQVTLRCSPKSGHDTVSWYQQALGQGPQFIFQYYEEEERQRGNFPDRFSGHQFPNYSSELNVNALLLGDSALYLCASSLRSGWGNQPQHFGDGTRLSIL.

The chain joins TRBV5-1 to TRBJ2-7; D may be TRBD1 (6 bases). Between the trimmed V and J ends, which lost 0 bases and 5 bases, there was a span of 15 bases. Germline assignment: CDR1 SGHRS and CDR2 YFSETQ. The CDR3 extends over 15 amino acids. As DNA, the CDR3 is TGCGCCAGCAGCTTGGGCCGTCTGACAGGAAACGAGCAGTACTTC. This sequence encodes CASSLGRLTGNEQYF.

The rearrangement uses TRBV18 and TRBJ1-1, with unresolved D. The CDR3 extends over 13 amino acids. V lost 3 bases and J 6 bases, leaving 11 bases between the germline ends. Germline V gene lookup returns CDR1 KGHSH and CDR2 LQKENI. In nucleotides, the CDR3 is TGTGCCAGCTCACCTTATGTCGGGGCTGAAGCTTTCTTT. Residues: CASSPYVGAEAFF.

V usage is TRBV6-6 and J usage is TRBJ1-1; possibly TRBD1 for D (6 bases). This CDR3 spans 16 amino acids. V was pared by 5 bases and J by 0 bases, with 16 bases between. CDR1 and CDR2 (germline): MNHNY, SVGAGI (reference sequence). As DNA, the CDR3 is TGTGCCAGCAGTCCTCCCGGGACAAAAATGAACACTGAAGCTTTCTTT. It specifies CASSPPGTKMNTEAFF.

This clone is a singleton in its sample. The chain combines TRBV11-3 with TRBJ2-1, with TRBD2 matching over 11 bases. Germline loops: CDR1 SGHNT, CDR2 YENEEA. This CDR3 region has 16 residues. V was pared by 1 base and J by 6 bases, with 5 bases of the junction left unmatched. The CDR3 region is CASSLAVLAGVNEQFF. CDR3 sequence (DNA): TGTGCCAGCAGCTTAGCCGTACTAGCGGGGGTCAATGAGCAGTTCTTC.

This rearrangement joins TRBV15 to TRBJ2-5; TRBD1 agrees at 11 bases. Germline-derived CDR1 and CDR2 are LNHNV and YYDKDF (reference sequence). The CDR3 covers 14 residues. J lost 7 bases, V lost 2 bases, and 3 bases had no gene match. The CDR3 loop is CATSRTGTGGTQYF. For the CDR3, the DNA is TGTGCCACCAGCAGAACCGGGACAGGGGGGACCCAGTACTTC.

The chain combines TRBV4-2 with TRBJ1-5, with a weak D call TRBD1 (6 bases). Trimming took 0 bases from V and 3 from J, leaving 21 bases between them. The CDR3 covers 19 residues. CDR1 and CDR2 from the germline V gene are LGHNA and YNFKEQ. The CDR3 sequence: CASSQERGTASGANQPQHF. The CDR3, as DNA: TGTGCCAGCAGCCAAGAGAGGGGGACCGCCTCTGGGGCCAATCAGCCCCAGCATTTT.

V and J are TRBV7-6 and TRBJ2-7; no clear D. CDR3 length equals 13 residues. Germline V gene sequence: CDR1 SGHVS, CDR2 FNYEAQ. With 5 bases removed from V and 7 bases from J, the gap between germline ends came to 15 bases. In nucleotides, the CDR3 is TGTGCCAGCAGCCTGAGCCCCTTCAGGGAGCAGTACTTC. Translated, it gives CASSLSPFREQYF.

This chain uses TRBV5-1 with TRBJ2-1; D is possibly TRBD2 (5 bases). This CDR3 comprises 15 residues. V lost 5 bases and J lost 1, with 13 bases in between. Germline V CDR1 and CDR2: SGHRS, YFSETQ. The CDR3 sequence is CASRWGAVSYNEQFF. CDR3 nucleotide sequence: TGCGCCAGCAGGTGGGGAGCGGTTTCCTACAATGAGCAGTTCTTC.

The rearrangement links TRBV18 to TRBJ1-4; 9 nucleotides align to TRBD1. The CDR3 spans 14 residues. CDR1 KGHSH and CDR2 LQKENI come from the germline V gene. V gave up 6 bases and J gave up 5 bases; unmatched junction bases: 4. The CDR3, as DNA: TGTGCCAGCTCCCCGACAGGGGGGAATGAAAAACTGTTTTTT. Protein sequence: CASSPTGGNEKLFF.

The chain couples TRBV27 to TRBJ2-1, with 8 positions matching TRBD2. The junction had 4 bases not matched to a gene; V was cut back by 7 bases and J by 2 bases. This CDR3 has 14 amino acids. Germline assignment: CDR1 MNHEY and CDR2 SMNVEV (reference sequence). The CDR3 sequence: CASKKRGTYNEQFF. For the CDR3, the DNA is TGTGCCAGCAAAAAGCGGGGGACCTACAATGAGCAGTTCTTC.